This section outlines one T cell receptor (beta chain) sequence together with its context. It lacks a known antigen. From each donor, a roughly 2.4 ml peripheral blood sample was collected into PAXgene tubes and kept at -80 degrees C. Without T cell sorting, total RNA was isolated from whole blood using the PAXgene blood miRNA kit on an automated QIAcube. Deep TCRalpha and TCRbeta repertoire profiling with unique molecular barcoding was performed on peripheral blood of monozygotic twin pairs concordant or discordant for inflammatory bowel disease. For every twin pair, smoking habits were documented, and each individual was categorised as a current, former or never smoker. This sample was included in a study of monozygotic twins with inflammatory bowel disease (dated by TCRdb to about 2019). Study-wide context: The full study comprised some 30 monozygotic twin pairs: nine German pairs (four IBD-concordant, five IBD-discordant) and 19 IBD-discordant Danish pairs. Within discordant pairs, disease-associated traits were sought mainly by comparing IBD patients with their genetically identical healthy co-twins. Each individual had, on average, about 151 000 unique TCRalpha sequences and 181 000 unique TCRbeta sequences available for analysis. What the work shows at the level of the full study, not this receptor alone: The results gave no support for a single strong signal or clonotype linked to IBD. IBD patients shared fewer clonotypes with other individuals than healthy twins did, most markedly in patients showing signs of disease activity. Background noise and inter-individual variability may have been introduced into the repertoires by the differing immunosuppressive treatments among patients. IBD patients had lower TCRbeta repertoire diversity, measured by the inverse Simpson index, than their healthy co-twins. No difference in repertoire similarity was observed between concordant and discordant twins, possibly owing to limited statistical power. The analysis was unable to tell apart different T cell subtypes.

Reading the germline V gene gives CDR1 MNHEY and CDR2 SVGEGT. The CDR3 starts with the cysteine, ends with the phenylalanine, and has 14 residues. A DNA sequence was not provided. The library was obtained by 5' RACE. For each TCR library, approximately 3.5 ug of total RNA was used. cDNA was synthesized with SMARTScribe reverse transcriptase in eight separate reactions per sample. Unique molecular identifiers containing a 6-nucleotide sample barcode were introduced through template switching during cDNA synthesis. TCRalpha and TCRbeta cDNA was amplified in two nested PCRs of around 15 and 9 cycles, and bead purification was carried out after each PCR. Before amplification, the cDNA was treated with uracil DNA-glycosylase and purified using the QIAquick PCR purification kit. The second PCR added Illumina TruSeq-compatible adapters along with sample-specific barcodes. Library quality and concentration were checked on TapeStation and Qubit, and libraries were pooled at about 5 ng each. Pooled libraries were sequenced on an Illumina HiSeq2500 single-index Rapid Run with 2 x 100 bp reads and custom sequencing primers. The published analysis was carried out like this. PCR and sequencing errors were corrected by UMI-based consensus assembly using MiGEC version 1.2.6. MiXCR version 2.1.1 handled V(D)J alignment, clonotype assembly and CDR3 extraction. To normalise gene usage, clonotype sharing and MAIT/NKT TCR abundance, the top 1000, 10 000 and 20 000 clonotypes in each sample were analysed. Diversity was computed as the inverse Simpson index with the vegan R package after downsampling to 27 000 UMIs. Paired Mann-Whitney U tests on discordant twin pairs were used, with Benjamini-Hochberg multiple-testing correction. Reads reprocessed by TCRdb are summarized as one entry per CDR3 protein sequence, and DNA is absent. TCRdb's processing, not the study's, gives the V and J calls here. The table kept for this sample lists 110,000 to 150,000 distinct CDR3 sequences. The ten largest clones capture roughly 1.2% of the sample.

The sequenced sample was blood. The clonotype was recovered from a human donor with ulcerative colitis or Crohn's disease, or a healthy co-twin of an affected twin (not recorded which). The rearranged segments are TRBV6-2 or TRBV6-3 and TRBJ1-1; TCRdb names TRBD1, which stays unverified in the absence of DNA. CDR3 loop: CASSYSEGGTEAFF.